This T cell receptor (beta chain) was recovered during a study of blood T cell repertoires in COVID-19. Study at large: The analysed material was cDNA or gDNA that came from T cells, B-cell-depleted T cells, or PBMCs.

The repertoire was sequenced with immunoSEQ multiplex PCR; TCRdb's copy has only in-frame clones and lacks some. This sample yields hundreds of thousands of clones, of which more than 75% are seen a single time; 2% to 3% belongs to the top ten. Sample: PBMCs or T cells enriched from blood (not recorded which). The receptor was isolated from a man aged 60 to 69 who had recovered from COVID-19.

The CDR3 protein is CASSLGREEAFF. CDR3 coding DNA: TGTGCCAGCAGTCTAGGCCGGGAGGAAGCTTTCTTT. The rearrangement links TRBV27 to TRBJ1-1; D gene ambiguous. Trimming took 5 bases from V and 8 from J, leaving 12 bases between them. The germline V gene has CDR1 MNHEY and CDR2 SMNVEV (reference sequence). The CDR3 has 12 amino acids.